The 7 T cell receptor beta chains below were found in one sample sequenced in a study of early T cells in non-severe SARS-CoV-2 infection. TCRdb processed the 5' RACE reads anew with MiXCR; each CDR3 protein has one entry. The profile shows roughly 90,000 distinct CDR3 sequences, around 15% of them singletons. What was sequenced was whole blood. The receptor source for this set is an adult who was a healthcare worker with PCR-confirmed SARS-CoV-2 infection or an uninfected control (not recorded which).

This clonotype came up a few times. The chain is built from TRBV18 and TRBJ1-1; D unresolved. Trimming took 2 bases from V and 9 from J, leaving 13 bases between them. The CDR3 loop spans 13 amino acids. Germline CDR1 reads KGHSH; CDR2 reads LQKENI. The CDR3 DNA reads as TGTGCCAGCTCACCATGGGAGGGAGACCAAGCTTTCTTT. Translation gives CASSPWEGDQAFF. The whole variable domain, filled in from reference TRBV18 and TRBJ1-1, reads NAGVMQNPRHLVRRRGQEARLRCSPMKGHSHVYWYRQLPEEGLKFMVYLQKENIIDESGMPKERFSAEFPKEGPSILRIQQVVRGDSAAYFCASSPWEGDQAFFGQGTRLTVV.

V and J are TRBV6-5 and TRBJ1-1; D unclear. CDR3 size: 12 residues. Trimming removed 2 bases from V and 5 bases from J, with 6 bases in between. The V gene's germline CDR1 is MNHEY and CDR2 SVGAGI. CDR3 sequence (DNA): TGTGCCAGCAGTTACGATACGACTGAAGCTTTCTTT. It is translated as CASSYDTTEAFF.

This clonotype occurred many times. Written as DNA, the CDR3 is TGCAGTGCTAGAGGGACAGGGTCCTACTCTGAAGCTTTCTTT. As protein: CSARGTGSYSEAFF. The chain recombines TRBV20-1 with TRBJ1-1; 8 bases align to TRBD1. Germline V gene lookup returns CDR1 DFQATT and CDR2 SNEGSKA (reference sequence). This CDR3 comprises 14 residues. V lost 1 base, J lost 6 bases, and 7 bases stayed unmatched.

The chain recombines TRBV20-1 with TRBJ1-4, with a weak D call TRBD1 (5 bases). The V gene's germline CDR1 is DFQATT and CDR2 SNEGSKA (reference sequence). The V gene lost 7 bases and the J gene lost 2 bases, with 14 bases spanning the gap. The CDR3 sequence is 14 residues long. The CDR3 region is CSVLGGKTNEKLFF. The CDR3 DNA reads as TGCAGTGTATTGGGGGGGAAGACTAATGAAAAACTGTTTTTT.

J is TRBJ1-1 and V is TRBV10-2; TRBD1 matches at 9 bases. This CDR3 has 17 amino acids. CDR1 WSHSY and CDR2 SAAADI come from the germline V gene. Trimming took 6 bases from V and 0 from J; bases not matched to a gene: 11. In DNA, the CDR3 is TGCGCCAGCAGCCCGAAAGGACAGGGGCGCATGAACACTGAAGCTTTCTTT. As protein: CASSPKGQGRMNTEAFF.

V gene TRBV20-1 combines with J gene TRBJ1-1; 7 bases are a match to TRBD1. Losses at the gene ends were 5 bases for V and 5 bases for J; bases not matched to a gene: 5. Germline V gives CDR1 DFQATT, CDR2 SNEGSKA (reference sequence). The length of the CDR3 is 12 residues. Written as DNA, the CDR3 is TGCAGTGCTCGGGGACAGATGACTGAAGCTTTCTTT. Its protein product is CSARGQMTEAFF.

In its sample, this clonotype was seen many times. This rearrangement joins TRBV4-1 to TRBJ2-1; 10 bases fit TRBD2. The CDR3 extends over 15 amino acids. J was trimmed by 8 bases and V by 4 bases; bases with no gene match: 8. Per germline, CDR1 MGHRA and CDR2 YSYEKL. The chain's CDR3 is CASSRGDSGGYEQFF. CDR3 DNA: TGCGCCAGCAGCCGCGGGGATAGCGGGGGGTATGAGCAGTTCTTC.